Following are 16 T cell receptor beta chains from one sample sequenced in a study of PD-1 blockade in classical Hodgkin lymphoma. The sample's time point: cycle 4 day 1 (C4D1), after 5 to 7 weeks of nivolumab. Relapses following autologous stem cell transplantation were seen in all patients, with brentuximab vedotin exposure varying. Through magnetic negative selection, CD8+ T cells were separated from PBMCs that had been thawed. Some clones are missing from TCRdb's copy, which holds only in-frame ones; the method was immunoSEQ multiplex PCR. The sample includes around 21,000 clones, around four fifths seen only once; the top ten take approximately 7%. This material consisted of CD8+ T cells from blood, taken before the fourth cycle of nivolumab. These receptors originate from a human donor with classical Hodgkin lymphoma.

By its share, this clone is medium-sized. This sequence joins TRBV6-6 and TRBJ2-7; D may correspond to TRBD1 or TRBD2 (5 bases each). Per germline, CDR1 MNHNY and CDR2 SVGAGI (reference sequence). The CDR3 length is 14 residues. Between the trimmed V and J ends, which lost 6 bases and 4 bases, there was a span of 16 bases. This chain's CDR3 is CASSHGEGPYEQYF. For the CDR3, the DNA is TGTGCCAGCAGCCACGGAGAGGGACCTTACGAGCAGTACTTC.

The J gene is TRBJ2-5, the V gene TRBV28, with D possibly being TRBD1 or TRBD2 (5 bases each). Germline CDR1 is MDHEN and CDR2 is SYDVKM. This CDR3 is 15 amino acids long. The V end was cut by 1 base, the J end by 2 bases, with 11 bases between. Here the CDR3 reads CASSLLGELQETQYF. CDR3 bases: TGTGCCAGCAGTTTATTAGGGGAGTTACAAGAGACCCAGTACTTC.

V and J are TRBV4-2 and TRBJ2-3, with 10 nucleotides matching TRBD2. This CDR3 has 15 amino acids. The germline CDR1 and CDR2 sequences are LGHNA and YNFKEQ. V shed 2 bases and J 1 base; nucleotides not matched to a gene: 0. The CDR3 sequence: CASSQLAGGTDTQYF. In nucleotides, the CDR3 is TGTGCCAGCAGCCAACTAGCGGGGGGCACAGATACGCAGTATTTT.

J is TRBJ2-5 and V is TRBV7-9; D is possibly TRBD2 (6 bases). The germline V and J ends were trimmed by 6 bases and 2 bases, with 13 bases remaining between them. Germline loops: CDR1 SEHNR, CDR2 FQNEAQ (reference sequence). The CDR3 length is 14 residues. CDR3 sequence: CASSSWEDQETQYF. In nucleotides, the CDR3 is TGTGCCAGCAGTTCGTGGGAGGATCAAGAGACCCAGTACTTC.

This clone is a singleton in its sample. V usage is TRBV28 and J usage is TRBJ1-5; D is ambiguous. Trimming pared 4 bases from V and 4 bases from J, leaving 2 bases between. CDR1 MDHEN and CDR2 SYDVKM come from the germline V gene. CDR3 length equals 11 residues. The CDR3 bases are TGTGCCAGCAGTTGGAATCAGCCCCAGCATTTT. Its translation: CASSWNQPQHF.

This clone was recorded a few times. The chain combines TRBV4-3 with TRBJ1-6, with no clear D. Trimming stripped 1 base from V and 0 bases from J, with 1 base between. This CDR3 contains 14 residues. Germline V gene sequence: CDR1 LGHNA, CDR2 YSLEER. The CDR3 here is CASSQGSYNSPLHF. The CDR3 bases are TGCGCCAGCAGCCAAGGCTCCTATAATTCACCCCTCCACTTT.

This rearrangement joins TRBV27 to TRBJ2-5; maybe TRBD1 (6 bases). There are 15 residues in the CDR3. The germline V gene encodes CDR1 MNHEY and CDR2 SMNVEV (reference sequence). V dropped 8 bases and J dropped 5 bases, with 21 bases sitting between them. This CDR3 reads CASLPLDSPRETQYF. The CDR3 nucleotides are TGTGCCAGCCTCCCCCTGGACAGCCCCCGGGAGACCCAGTACTTC.

The chain carries TRBV19 and TRBJ1-5, with D perhaps matching TRBD1 (5 bases). In germline, CDR1 is LNHDA, CDR2 SQIVND (reference sequence). The CDR3 length is 15 residues. V was clipped by 1 base and J by 0 bases, with 7 bases between them. The CDR3 nucleotides are TGTGCCAGTAGTATAGGGGGCCGTAGCAATCAGCCCCAGCATTTT. This encodes CASSIGGRSNQPQHF. Full variable domain (outside the CDR3, taken from reference TRBV19 and TRBJ1-5): DGGITQSPKYLFRKEGQNVTLSCEQNLNHDAMYWYRQDPGQGLRLIYYSQIVNDFQKGDIAEGYSVSREKKESFPLTVTSAQKNPTAFYLCASSIGGRSNQPQHFGDGTRLSIL.

The chain uses TRBV5-1 and TRBJ2-7; D could derive from TRBD1 or TRBD2 (5 bases each). Per the germline V gene, CDR1 is SGHRS and CDR2 is YFSETQ. V gave up 0 bases and J gave up 4 bases, with 14 bases separating them. This CDR3 has 15 residues. This CDR3 is CASSLGWGIEYEQYF. The CDR3, as DNA: TGCGCCAGCAGCTTGGGCTGGGGGATCGAGTACGAGCAGTACTTC.

CDR3 coding DNA: TGTGCCAGCAGTTTAGGGCCAGGGCCCCTTACCTCTGGAAACACCATATATTTT. Translation: CASSLGPGPLTSGNTIYF. This chain uses TRBV27 with TRBJ1-3, with D perhaps TRBD1 (5 bases). In germline, CDR1 is MNHEY, CDR2 SMNVEV (reference sequence). Trimming left V 2 bases short and J 0 bases short, with 17 bases between. CDR3 length: 18 amino acids.

The rearrangement links TRBV4-3 to TRBJ1-5; D remains unclear. With 0 bases removed from V and 3 bases from J, the gap between germline ends came to 9 bases. The CDR3 spans 15 residues. CDR1 and CDR2 (germline): LGHNA, YSLEER. CDR3 DNA sequence: TGCGCCAGCAGCCAAGATGATAGTCTCAATCAGCCCCAGCATTTT. Amino acids: CASSQDDSLNQPQHF.

The chain recombines TRBV29-1 with TRBJ2-3; D call uncertain. The CDR3 extends over 10 amino acids. Germline V gives CDR1 SQVTM, CDR2 ANQGSEA. V lost 4 bases, J lost 5 bases, and 4 bases lay in between. CDR3 region: CSVVEDTQYF. The CDR3 DNA follows: TGCAGCGTTGTTGAAGATACGCAGTATTTT.

V usage is TRBV6-1 and J usage is TRBJ2-7; D uncertain. The CDR3 length is 13 residues. Trimming removed 3 bases at V and 2 bases at J, with 8 bases between. Germline V gene lookup returns CDR1 MNHNS and CDR2 SASEGT. CDR3 loop: CASSEAATYEQYF. DNA of the CDR3: TGTGCCAGCAGTGAGGCAGCTACCTACGAGCAGTACTTC.

This rearrangement joins TRBV13 to TRBJ2-1; possible D gene TRBD2, 5 bases. Germline-derived CDR1 and CDR2 are PRHDT and FYEKMQ (reference sequence). This CDR3 region has 11 residues. V was pared by 3 bases and J by 8 bases, with 5 bases between. CDR3 sequence: CASSFSDEQFF. Here the CDR3 DNA reads TGTGCCAGCAGCTTTAGCGATGAGCAGTTCTTC. The full variable domain, completed using reference TRBV13 and TRBJ2-1, is AAGVIQSPRHLIKEKRETATLKCYPIPRHDTVYWYQQGPGQDPQFLISFYEKMQSDKGSIPDRFSAQQFSDYHSELNMSSLELGDSALYFCASSFSDEQFFGPGTRLTVL.

The chain carries TRBV19 and TRBJ2-2, with 10 bases that match TRBD1. This CDR3 has 13 amino acids. The trim removed 9 bases at V and 10 bases at J, leaving 8 bases unmatched. Germline V gene data show CDR1 as LNHDA and CDR2 as SQIVND (reference sequence). The CDR3 protein is CASRDRGIQELFF. Here the CDR3 DNA reads TGTGCCAGCAGGGACAGGGGAATACAGGAGCTGTTTTTT. Full variable domain (outside the CDR3, taken from reference TRBV19 and TRBJ2-2): DGGITQSPKYLFRKEGQNVTLSCEQNLNHDAMYWYRQDPGQGLRLIYYSQIVNDFQKGDIAEGYSVSREKKESFPLTVTSAQKNPTAFYLCASRDRGIQELFFGEGSRLTVL.

This clone was counted a single time. The genes are TRBV7-9 and TRBJ1-1; D is undetermined. The CDR3 spans 13 residues. In germline, CDR1 is SEHNR, CDR2 FQNEAQ (reference sequence). Between the trimmed V and J ends, which lost 3 bases and 1 base, there was a span of 6 bases. The CDR3 bases are TGTGCCAGCAGCTTCGGAGGGAACACTGAAGCTTTCTTT. This encodes CASSFGGNTEAFF.